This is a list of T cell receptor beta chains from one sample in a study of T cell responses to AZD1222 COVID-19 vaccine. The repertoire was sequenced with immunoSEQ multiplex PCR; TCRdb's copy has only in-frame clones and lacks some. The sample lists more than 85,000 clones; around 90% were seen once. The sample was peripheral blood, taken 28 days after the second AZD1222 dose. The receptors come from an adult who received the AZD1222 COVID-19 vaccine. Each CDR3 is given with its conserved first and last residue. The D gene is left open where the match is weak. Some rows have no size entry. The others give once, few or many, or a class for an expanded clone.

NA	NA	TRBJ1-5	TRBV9	TGTGCCAGCAGCCCGTACGAGGGACTGGGCAATCAGCCCCAGCATTTT	CASSPYEGLGNQPQHF
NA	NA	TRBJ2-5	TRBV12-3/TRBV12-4	TGTGCCAGCAGTTTGGAAGTGTTGTGGGGGCAGTACTTC	CASSLEVLWGQYF
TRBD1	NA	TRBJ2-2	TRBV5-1	TGCGCCAGCAGCTTCAACCGGGACAGGGGCACCGGGGAGCTGTTTTTT	CASSFNRDRGTGELFF
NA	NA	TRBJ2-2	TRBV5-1	TGCGCCAGCAGCTTGTCAACAGCGAACACCGGGGAGCTGTTTTTT	CASSLSTANTGELFF
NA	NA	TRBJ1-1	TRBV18	TGTGCCAGCTCACTAGGGGAGGGAACCGTGAACACTGAAGCTTTCTTT	CASSLGEGTVNTEAFF
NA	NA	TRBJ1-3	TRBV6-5	TGTGCCACCGAGGGGAACTCTGGAAACACCATATATTTT	CATEGNSGNTIYF
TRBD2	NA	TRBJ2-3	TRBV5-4	TGTGCCAGCAGCCCGGCCCCAGCGGGGGGGAACACAGATACGCAGTATTTT	CASSPAPAGGNTDTQYF
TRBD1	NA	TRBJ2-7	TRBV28	TGTGCCAGCAGTCCGGGACAGGCAGACTACGAGCAGTACTTC	CASSPGQADYEQYF
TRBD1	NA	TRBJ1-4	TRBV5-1	TGCGCCAGCAGCTTCACGGGACAGGGATTCGGAAAACTGTTTTTT	CASSFTGQGFGKLFF
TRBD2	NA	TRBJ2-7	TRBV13	TGTGCCAGCAGCCCAGCGGCTAGCGGGTACCAAGGCAGGAAGTACTTC	CASSPAASGYQGRKYF
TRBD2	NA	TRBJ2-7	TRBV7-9	TGTGCCAGCAGCCCCCGGACTAGCGGGGGCCGAAGCTCCTACGAGCAGTACTTC	CASSPRTSGGRSSYEQYF
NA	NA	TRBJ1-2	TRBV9	TGTGCCAGCAGCGTATTAGGAGAGGGCTACACCTTC	CASSVLGEGYTF
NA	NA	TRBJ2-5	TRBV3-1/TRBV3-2	TGTGCCAGCAGCCAATCGGGTCTTTTACAAGAGACCCAGTACTTC	CASSQSGLLQETQYF
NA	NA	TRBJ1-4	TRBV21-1	TGTGCCAGCAGCAAAATCGACAGGGCGACTGAAAAACTGTTTTTT	CASSKIDRATEKLFF
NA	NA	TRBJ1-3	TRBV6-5	TGTGCCAGCAGTAGGAAGGCCCCAGGAAACACCATATATTTT	CASSRKAPGNTIYF
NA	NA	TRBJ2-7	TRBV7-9	TGTGCCAGCAGCTTAACCTACGAGCAGTACTTC	CASSLTYEQYF
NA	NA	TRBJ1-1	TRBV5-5	TGTGCCAGCACCCCTCTCGAGCACCTTGAAGCTTTCTTT	CASTPLEHLEAFF
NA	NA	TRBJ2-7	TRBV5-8	TGTGCCAGCAGCTTGACGGGGAGATTTGTCGGCGAGCAGTACTTC	CASSLTGRFVGEQYF
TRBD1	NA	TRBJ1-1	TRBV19	TGTGCCAGTACTCAAGGACAGGTGAACACTGAAGCTTTCTTT	CASTQGQVNTEAFF
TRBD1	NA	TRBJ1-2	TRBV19	TGTGCCAGTAGTACCGGGGACAGGGGATATGGCTACACCTTC	CASSTGDRGYGYTF
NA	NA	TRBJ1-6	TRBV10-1	TGCGCCAGCAGCCCCCGGACGGAGAGCTCCTATAATTCACCCCTCCACTTT	CASSPRTESSYNSPLHF
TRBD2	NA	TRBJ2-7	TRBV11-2	TGTGCCAGCAGCCCAATCCGCAGGACTAGCGCCTACGAGCAGTACTTC	CASSPIRRTSAYEQYF
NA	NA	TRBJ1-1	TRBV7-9	TGTGCCAGCAGCCGGAACGCGGGGAACACTGAAGCTTTCTTT	CASSRNAGNTEAFF
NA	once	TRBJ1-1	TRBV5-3	TGTGCCAGAAGCTTTCGGCTCCAGAACACTGAAGCTTTCTTT	CARSFRLQNTEAFF
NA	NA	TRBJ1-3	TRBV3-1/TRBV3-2	TGTGCCAGCAGCCAAGGGGCCGGAAACACCATATATTTT	CASSQGAGNTIYF
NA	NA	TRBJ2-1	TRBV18	TGTGCCAGCTCACCACCCCAACCACCCCAATACAATGAGCAGTTCTTC	CASSPPQPPQYNEQFF
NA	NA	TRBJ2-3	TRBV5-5	TGTGCCAGCAGCCCCCTTATTAGCACAGATACGCAGTATTTT	CASSPLISTDTQYF
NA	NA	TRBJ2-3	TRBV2	TGTGCCTCGGGTCCCCGCCTGGGAACAGATACGCAGTATTTT	CASGPRLGTDTQYF
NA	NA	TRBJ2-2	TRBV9	TGTGCCAGCAGCCAGCGACTAGGCGGGGAGCTGTTTTTT	CASSQRLGGELFF
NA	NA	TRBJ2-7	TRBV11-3	TGTGCCAGCAGCCTAGAGCAGGGGCCCTACGAGCAGTACTTC	CASSLEQGPYEQYF
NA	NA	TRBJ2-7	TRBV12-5	TGTGCTAGTGGTTTGGTCGGCCAGGGTAGAACCTACGAGCAGTACTTC	CASGLVGQGRTYEQYF
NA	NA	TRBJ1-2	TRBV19	TGTGCCAGTAGTCCGTGGGGGGGAGCTAACTATGGCTACACCTTC	CASSPWGGANYGYTF
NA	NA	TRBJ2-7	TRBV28	TGTGCCAGCAGGTGGGCACGGGACTTCCTCTCCTACGAGCAGTACTTC	CASRWARDFLSYEQYF
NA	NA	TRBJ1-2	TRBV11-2	TGTGCCAGCAGCTTAAGGGGCCTCCTTGGCTACACCTTC	CASSLRGLLGYTF
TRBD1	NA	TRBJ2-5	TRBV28	TGTGCCAGCACCCCACAGGGGACGCGAGAGACCCAGTACTTC	CASTPQGTRETQYF
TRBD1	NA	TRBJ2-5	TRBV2	TGTGCCAGCAGCACGGCAGGGGGTATAGAGACCCAGTACTTC	CASSTAGGIETQYF
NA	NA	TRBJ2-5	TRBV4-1	TGCGCCAGCAGCCAAGGGGGGCTAACCCGGGAGACCCAGTACTTC	CASSQGGLTRETQYF
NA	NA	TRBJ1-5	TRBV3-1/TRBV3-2	TGTGCCAGCAGCCAAAGGGGCTGGAATCAGCCCCAGCATTTT	CASSQRGWNQPQHF
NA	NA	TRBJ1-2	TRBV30	TGTGCCTGGAGTGTAGGGTTCAGGGGCTATGGCTACACCTTC	CAWSVGFRGYGYTF